Sequencing of this T cell receptor beta chain was carried out in a study of blood T cell repertoires in COVID-19. Whole-study context: The study drew acute and convalescent COVID-19 samples from the United States, Italy and Spain.

Recruitment covered about two dozen US areas and drew participants whose ages spanned roughly 18 to 89 years. Symptom resolution, clearance, or two negative PCRs marked donors in Cohort 3 as recovered. The CDR3 is made up of 13 amino acids. Germline assignment: CDR1 MGHRA and CDR2 YSYEKL. Between the trimmed V and J ends, which lost 0 bases and 8 bases, there was a span of 10 bases. Using immunoSEQ multiplex PCR, the repertoire was profiled, and TCRdb retains in-frame clones only, with some absent. In the table there are a few hundred thousand clones, around 91% of which are singletons. The sequenced sample was PBMCs or T cells enriched from blood (not recorded which). The receptor comes from a young woman who had recovered from COVID-19. The V and J genes are TRBV4-1 and TRBJ1-1; D call uncertain. CDR3 sequence reads: CASSQDGSQEAFF. CDR3 nucleotide sequence: TGCGCCAGCAGCCAAGATGGGTCACAGGAAGCTTTCTTT.